What follows are 26 T cell receptor beta chains derived from one specimen sequenced in a study of blood T cell repertoires in COVID-19. Sequencing was performed with immunoSEQ multiplex PCR; in TCRdb, only in-frame clones are kept and a portion is missing. The table has some 100,000 clones, about nine tenths seen once. Material for sequencing was peripheral blood. All receptors derive from a man between 65 and 85 years old who had recovered from COVID-19.

This sequence joins TRBV9 and TRBJ2-7, with D perhaps matching TRBD1 (6 bases). V was pared by 0 bases and J by 2 bases, with 12 bases between. The CDR3 has 15 amino acids. The germline V gene encodes CDR1 SGDLS and CDR2 YYNGEE. CDR3: CASSVEAGVAYEQYF. CDR3 in DNA: TGTGCCAGCAGCGTAGAGGCAGGGGTCGCCTACGAGCAGTACTTC.

This clone was counted between two and nine times. V gene TRBV2 combines with J gene TRBJ2-2; a weak D match, TRBD1 (5 bases). The germline gives CDR1 SNHLY, CDR2 FYNNEI. The ends were cut back, 4 bases at V and 5 bases at J, with 8 bases in the middle. The CDR3 sequence is 13 residues long. The CDR3 sequence: CASSGHRTGELFF. The CDR3 bases are TGTGCCAGCAGTGGCCACAGGACCGGGGAGCTGTTTTTT.

J is TRBJ2-7 and V is TRBV28; D possibly corresponds to TRBD1 (6 bases). Trimming took 5 bases from V and 2 from J, leaving 19 bases between them. Germline values: CDR1 MDHEN, CDR2 SYDVKM. CDR3 size: 16 residues. The CDR3 sequence: CASSPADSLGTYEQYF. In nucleotides, the CDR3 is TGTGCCAGCAGTCCCGCGGACAGCCTCGGAACCTACGAGCAGTACTTC.

This chain uses TRBV11-2 with TRBJ2-7; TRBD2 aligns across 8 bases. Germline V gene lookup returns CDR1 SGHAT and CDR2 FQNNGV. The V gene end was trimmed by 5 bases and the J gene end by 1 base; junction bases not matched to a gene: 4. The CDR3 contains 14 residues. CDR3 coding DNA: TGTGCCAGCAGCCCTACTAGCGGTTCCTACGAGCAGTACTTC. It encodes CASSPTSGSYEQYF.

The CDR3 sequence is CASSFRASGYEQYF. In nucleotides, the CDR3 is TGTGCCAGCAGCTTTCGGGCTAGCGGCTACGAGCAGTACTTC. J is TRBJ2-7 and V is TRBV7-2; TRBD2 aligns across 7 bases. Germline V gene sequence: CDR1 SGHTA, CDR2 FQGNSA. Trimming cost V 3 bases and J 3 bases; bases outside gene matches: 5. The CDR3 spans 14 residues. Based on the CDR3 plus reference TRBV7-2 and TRBJ2-7, the full variable domain is GAGVSQSPSNKVTEKGKDVELRCDPISGHTALYWYRQSLGQGLEFLIYFQGNSAPDKSGLPSDRFSAERTGGSVSTLTIQRTQQEDSAVYLCASSFRASGYEQYFGPGTRLTVT.

This chain joins TRBV4-1 and TRBJ1-5, with D perhaps TRBD1 (6 bases). There are 16 residues in the CDR3. V lost 5 bases and J 4 bases, leaving 18 bases between the germline ends. Germline values: CDR1 MGHRA, CDR2 YSYEKL. DNA of the CDR3: TGCGCCAGCAGCGCCTACCCGGGACAAAAAAATCAGCCCCAGCATTTT. It is translated as CASSAYPGQKNQPQHF.

The chain combines TRBV5-6 with TRBJ2-2, with TRBD2 identical over 9 bases. Germline CDR1 is SGHDT and CDR2 is YYEEEE. V shed 4 bases and J 3 bases; nucleotides not matched to a gene: 4. The CDR3 extends over 15 amino acids. DNA for the CDR3: TGTGCCAGCAGCATAGCGGGAGAAGACACCGGGGAGCTGTTTTTT. Protein: CASSIAGEDTGELFF. The whole variable domain, remainder taken from reference TRBV5-6 and TRBJ2-2, is DAGVTQSPTHLIKTRGQQVTLRCSPKSGHDTVSWYQQALGQGPQFIFQYYEEEERQRGNFPDRFSGHQFPNYSSELNVNALLLGDSALYLCASSIAGEDTGELFFGEGSRLTVL.

This clone was seen only once. The CDR3 here is CASSRAGAVGGDTQYF. The CDR3 DNA is TGCGCCAGCAGCCGGGCGGGAGCAGTCGGCGGAGATACGCAGTATTTT. The J gene is TRBJ2-3, the V gene TRBV5-1; TRBD2 matches 7 bases. The CDR3 covers 16 residues. CDR1 is SGHRS and CDR2 is YFSETQ in the germline V gene. With V trimmed by 4 bases and J by 5 bases, 13 bases remained unmatched.

J is TRBJ1-5 and V is TRBV6-6, with D hard to call. V shed 5 bases and J shed 7 bases, with 9 bases lying between them. Germline lookup yields CDR1 MNHNY and CDR2 SVGAGI (reference sequence). The CDR3 is 12 residues long. In DNA form, the CDR3 reads TGTGCCAGCAGTCCCACTTTCCAGCCCCAGCATTTT. This encodes CASSPTFQPQHF.

The chain carries TRBV12-3 or TRBV12-4 and TRBJ2-7; the match to TRBD1 covers 7 bases. CDR3 length: 12 residues. V lost 5 bases, J lost 6 bases, and 4 bases stayed unmatched. This CDR3 reads CASSLHRGEQYF. The CDR3 region has the DNA TGTGCCAGCAGTCTCCACAGGGGCGAGCAGTACTTC.

V is TRBV4-3 and J is TRBJ2-7, with a tentative D call TRBD1 (7 bases). Trimming took 0 bases from V and 6 from J, leaving 12 bases between them. The CDR3 contains 14 residues. Germline CDR1 LGHNA, CDR2 YSLEER. CDR3 sequence reads: CASSQEGGGIEQYF. The CDR3 DNA follows: TGCGCCAGCAGCCAAGAAGGGGGCGGGATCGAGCAGTACTTC.

The chain links TRBV2 to TRBJ2-3; TRBD1 is a possible D gene (6 bases). CDR1 and CDR2 from the germline V gene are SNHLY and FYNNEI. Trimming shortened V by 4 bases and J by 3 bases, and 8 bases separated the two germline ends. CDR3 length equals 13 residues. The CDR3 DNA reads TGTGCCAGCAGTGGTAGGGGGACAGATACGCAGTATTTT. Residues: CASSGRGTDTQYF.

This clone was detected only once. The J gene is TRBJ2-1, the V gene TRBV11-3, with D tentatively TRBD1 (5 bases). CDR3 length: 15 residues. The V end was cut by 1 base, the J end by 4 bases, with 11 bases between. Germline CDR1 and CDR2: SGHNT and YENEEA. CDR3 bases: TGTGCCAGCAGCTTAGCAGGACACCTTTACAATGAGCAGTTCTTC. Translating gives CASSLAGHLYNEQFF.

CDR3 in amino acids: CASSLRGTGEYEQYF. Written as DNA, the CDR3 is TGTGCCAGCAGTTTAAGGGGGACAGGAGAATACGAGCAGTACTTC. The chain couples TRBV27 to TRBJ2-7; 8 positions match TRBD1. CDR3 length equals 15 residues. V lost 2 bases to trimming and J lost 4 bases; unmatched junction nucleotides: 7. Germline lookup yields CDR1 MNHEY and CDR2 SMNVEV (reference sequence).

CDR3 in DNA: TGCGCCACCCTAGGGCGGGAGGCCCAAGAGACCCAGTACTTC. It yields the protein CATLGREAQETQYF. The chain recombines TRBV10-2 with TRBJ2-5, with 8 bases fitting TRBD2. With V trimmed by 10 bases and J by 1 base, 8 bases remained unmatched. Per germline, CDR1 WSHSY and CDR2 SAAADI. CDR3 length: 14 amino acids.

The chain uses TRBV30 and TRBJ2-1, with 11 bases aligning to TRBD1. The V gene's germline CDR1 is GTSNPN and CDR2 SVGIG (reference sequence). The ends lost 3 bases at V and 7 bases at J; junction bases unmatched: 8. This CDR3 is 15 amino acids long. The CDR3 is CAWRSPGQGGNEQFF. DNA for the CDR3: TGTGCCTGGAGAAGTCCGGGACAGGGGGGGAATGAGCAGTTCTTC. Full variable domain (remainder filled in from reference TRBV30 and TRBJ2-1): SQTIHQWPATLVQPVGSPLSLECTVEGTSNPNLYWYRQAAGRGLQLLFYSVGIGQISSEVPQNLSASRPQDRQFILSSKKLLLSDSGFYLCAWRSPGQGGNEQFFGPGTRLTVL.

This chain uses TRBV7-2 with TRBJ2-5, with TRBD2 matching 7 bases. CDR1 and CDR2 from the germline V gene are SGHTA and FQGNSA. J was trimmed by 4 bases and V by 5 bases; bases with no gene match: 7. The length of the CDR3 is 14 residues. Here the CDR3 DNA reads TGTGCCAGCAGCCTACTAGCGTTGTTAGAGACCCAGTACTTC. Amino acids: CASSLLALLETQYF.

This chain connects TRBV7-9 to TRBJ1-6; 8 positions agree with TRBD1. After removal of 4 bases from V and 9 bases from J, the junction contained 17 bases not matched to a gene. Germline V CDR1 and CDR2: SEHNR, FQNEAQ (reference sequence). This CDR3 is 18 amino acids long. The CDR3 protein is CASSSTLDRDRLFSPLHF. The CDR3 bases are TGTGCCAGCAGCTCAACCCTAGACCGGGACAGGCTTTTTTCACCCCTCCACTTT.

This rearrangement joins TRBV6-6 to TRBJ1-5; 11 positions match TRBD1. This CDR3 contains 14 residues. Trimming cost V 8 bases and J 2 bases; bases outside gene matches: 2. Germline V CDR1 and CDR2: MNHNY, SVGAGI (reference sequence). CDR3 sequence (DNA): TGTGCCAGCGGACAGGGGGCCGGCAATCAGCCCCAGCATTTT. Its translation: CASGQGAGNQPQHF.

This clone has more than one count but fewer than ten. The chain combines TRBV10-3 with TRBJ2-5; D gene unclear. With 3 bases removed from V and 5 bases from J, the gap between germline ends came to 4 bases. The CDR3 length is 11 residues. In germline, CDR1 is ENHRY, CDR2 SYGVKD. The DNA for the CDR3 is TGTGCCATCAGTGAAGCTGAGACCCAGTACTTC. The encoded protein is CAISEAETQYF.

The rearrangement links TRBV3-1 (or the pseudogene TRBV3-2) to TRBJ1-1; D might be TRBD1 (6 bases). Between the trimmed V and J ends, which lost 2 bases and 5 bases, there was a span of 12 bases. The CDR3 covers 14 residues. Germline V gene sequence: CDR1 LGHDT, CDR2 YNNKEL (reference sequence). CDR3 sequence (DNA): TGTGCCAGCAGCCAACGGGGGGCGAGGACTGAAGCTTTCTTT. This translates into CASSQRGARTEAFF.

The CDR3, as DNA: TGTGCCAGCAGTGAGGCGGAGGCCAGTAGAAACACCATATATTTT. Its protein product is CASSEAEASRNTIYF. The V call is TRBV2, the J call TRBJ1-3; D is ambiguous. V shed 3 bases and J shed 5 bases, with 14 bases lying between them. This CDR3 has 15 amino acids. The germline gives CDR1 SNHLY, CDR2 FYNNEI.

This chain uses TRBV6-6 with TRBJ2-7; no clear D gene. The CDR3 runs to 16 residues. CDR1 is MNHNY and CDR2 is SVGAGI in the germline V gene (reference sequence). Trimming took 0 bases from V and 2 from J, leaving 14 bases between them. The CDR3 DNA reads as TGTGCCAGCAGTTACTCTTCAGGCACCTTTACCTACGAGCAGTACTTC. Protein: CASSYSSGTFTYEQYF.

The V gene is TRBV9, the J gene TRBJ1-3; no reliable D call. Germline values: CDR1 SGDLS, CDR2 YYNGEE. The CDR3 spans 15 residues. Deletions cut 1 base from V and 3 bases from J, with 11 bases between. The CDR3 sequence is CASSVTFESGNTIYF. CDR3 nucleotides: TGTGCCAGCAGCGTAACTTTCGAAAGTGGAAACACCATATATTTT.

As DNA, the CDR3 is TGTGCCACCAGAGGACAGGGTGGCTCTGGCTACACCTTC. This codes for CATRGQGGSGYTF. The V and J genes are TRBV19 and TRBJ1-2, with 8 bases aligning to TRBD1. This CDR3 is 13 amino acids long. Trimming cost V 10 bases and J 7 bases; bases outside gene matches: 11. Per germline, CDR1 LNHDA and CDR2 SQIVND (reference sequence). Together with reference TRBV19 and TRBJ1-2, the CDR3 gives the full variable domain: DGGITQSPKYLFRKEGQNVTLSCEQNLNHDAMYWYRQDPGQGLRLIYYSQIVNDFQKGDIAEGYSVSREKKESFPLTVTSAQKNPTAFYLCATRGQGGSGYTFGSGTRLTVV.

This chain joins TRBV6-5 and TRBJ1-5; D may be TRBD1 (6 bases). V lost 0 bases and J lost 9, with 9 bases in between. There are 13 residues in the CDR3. The germline V gene encodes CDR1 MNHEY and CDR2 SVGAGI. The CDR3 region has the DNA TGTGCCAGCAGTTACTCGGGGGCTGGGCCCCAGCATTTT. Amino acids: CASSYSGAGPQHF.